This TCR beta chain was sequenced during a study of OX40 agonist ivuxolimab in advanced cancers. Background on the study: Each dose-escalation patient presented with hepatocellular carcinoma, melanoma, renal cell or head and neck cancer.

V shed 1 base and J 8 bases; nucleotides not matched to a gene: 9. The germline V gene has CDR1 SEHNR and CDR2 FQNEAQ (reference sequence). This CDR3 region has 16 residues. Profiling relied on immunoSEQ multiplex PCR, and the TCRdb table lists in-frame clones only, not all of them. The data contain 13,000 to 15,000 clones, 70% to 80% of them singletons. This clone counts as large (0.1 to 1%). The input for sequencing was CD4+ or CD8+ T cells sorted from blood, taken in a trial of the OX40 agonist ivuxolimab. The gene calls are TRBV7-9 and TRBJ2-4, with TRBD1 matching 9 bases. This receptor was obtained from an adult with an advanced solid tumor such as melanoma, head and neck, liver or kidney cancer. CDR3 nucleotides: TGTGCCAGCAGCTTAGACCGGACAGGGGAGAGGCACATTCAGTACTTC. Translating gives CASSLDRTGERHIQYF.